These 17 T cell receptor beta chains originate from one sample sequenced in a study of monozygotic twins with cystic fibrosis. Using immunoSEQ multiplex PCR, the repertoire was profiled, and TCRdb retains in-frame clones only, with some absent. Among around 35,000 clones, 75% to 90% were seen once, and the ten largest hold about 1.8%. Sequences were obtained from blood. These receptors were obtained from a girl aged 2 to 10 with cystic fibrosis.

The J gene is TRBJ1-5, the V gene TRBV14; no definite D call. The CDR3 runs 15 residues. The germline gives CDR1 SGHDN, CDR2 FVKESK. V lost 4 bases and J 0 bases, leaving 10 bases between the germline ends. The CDR3: CASSREGDSNQPQHF. The DNA of the CDR3 is TGTGCCAGCAGCCGGGAAGGCGATAGCAATCAGCCCCAGCATTTT.

This clone was counted once. The chain carries TRBV9 and TRBJ2-3; no reliable D call. This CDR3 comprises 12 residues. The germline CDR1 and CDR2 sequences are SGDLS and YYNGEE. V gave up 4 bases and J gave up 6 bases, with 9 bases separating them. The CDR3 spells CASSRIGDTQYF. CDR3 DNA: TGTGCCAGCAGCCGTATCGGCGATACGCAGTATTTT.

The rearrangement joins TRBV19 to TRBJ2-7, with 8 bases that match TRBD1. CDR3 length: 13 residues. Germline V gives CDR1 LNHDA, CDR2 SQIVND (reference sequence). The V segment lost 4 bases and the J segment 3 bases; nucleotides outside the gene matches: 2. The chain's CDR3 is CASSRTGIYEQYF. In DNA, the CDR3 is TGTGCCAGTAGTAGGACAGGGATCTACGAGCAGTACTTC.

The V call is TRBV9, the J call TRBJ2-2, with 10 bases aligning to TRBD2. This CDR3 comprises 19 residues. J was trimmed by 1 base and V by 0 bases; bases with no gene match: 9. From germline, CDR1 is SGDLS and CDR2 YYNGEE. CDR3 sequence: CASSVAPGLAVKNTGELFF. DNA for the CDR3: TGTGCCAGCAGCGTAGCTCCCGGACTAGCGGTTAAGAACACCGGGGAGCTGTTTTTT.

The chain has TRBV4-2 and TRBJ1-1; D might be TRBD1 (5 bases). The germline CDR1 and CDR2 sequences are LGHNA and YNFKEQ. Trimming left V 1 base short and J 0 bases short, with 9 bases between. CDR3 size: 15 residues. CDR3 coding DNA: TGTGCCAGCAGCCAAGGGGGACGGATGAACACTGAAGCTTTCTTT. This translates into CASSQGGRMNTEAFF.

CDR3 bases: TGTGCCAGCAGCTGGGGACTAGCGGCCGACCACACAGATACGCAGTATTTT. It translates to CASSWGLAADHTDTQYF. This chain uses TRBV7-9 with TRBJ2-3; TRBD2 agrees at 11 bases. Germline trimming cut 4 bases from V and 2 bases from J; bases unmatched to any gene: 8. Germline V CDR1 and CDR2: SEHNR, FQNEAQ (reference sequence). The CDR3 contains 17 residues.

The chain is built from TRBV30 and TRBJ2-1; the D call may be TRBD1 or TRBD2 (5 bases each). This CDR3 has 13 residues. Germline-derived CDR1 and CDR2 are GTSNPN and SVGIG (reference sequence). V was clipped by 4 bases and J by 7 bases, with 14 bases between them. The CDR3 sequence is CAWTSRGNNEQFF. The CDR3 nucleotides read TGTGCCTGGACCTCCCGGGGCAATAATGAGCAGTTCTTC. Complete variable domain (other parts from reference TRBV30 and TRBJ2-1): SQTIHQWPATLVQPVGSPLSLECTVEGTSNPNLYWYRQAAGRGLQLLFYSVGIGQISSEVPQNLSASRPQDRQFILSSKKLLLSDSGFYLCAWTSRGNNEQFFGPGTRLTVL.

The genes are TRBV13 and TRBJ1-2; a weak D match, TRBD1 (5 bases). The CDR3 loop spans 14 amino acids. V lost 2 bases and J lost 3, with 10 bases in between. CDR1 and CDR2 from the germline V gene are PRHDT and FYEKMQ (reference sequence). CDR3 DNA sequence: TGTGCCAGCAGCTTAATCAGGGAGGACTATGGCTACACCTTC. Translation: CASSLIREDYGYTF. Full variable domain (outside the CDR3, taken from reference TRBV13 and TRBJ1-2): AAGVIQSPRHLIKEKRETATLKCYPIPRHDTVYWYQQGPGQDPQFLISFYEKMQSDKGSIPDRFSAQQFSDYHSELNMSSLELGDSALYFCASSLIREDYGYTFGSGTRLTVV.

The CDR3 region has the DNA TGCGCCAGCAGCCCGGGACAGGAGTTTAACTATGGCTACACCTTC. This sequence encodes CASSPGQEFNYGYTF. This chain joins TRBV5-1 and TRBJ1-2; 8 bases are shared with TRBD1. J was trimmed by 1 base and V by 4 bases; bases with no gene match: 6. The CDR3 runs 15 residues. Germline values: CDR1 SGHRS, CDR2 YFSETQ. Full variable domain (missing parts from reference TRBV5-1 and TRBJ1-2): KAGVTQTPRYLIKTRGQQVTLSCSPISGHRSVSWYQQTPGQGLQFLFEYFSETQRNKGNFPGRFSGRQFSNSRSEMNVSTLELGDSALYLCASSPGQEFNYGYTFGSGTRLTVV.

The chain combines TRBV14 with TRBJ1-6; no definite D call. From germline, CDR1 is SGHDN and CDR2 FVKESK. The V end was cut by 4 bases, the J end by 3 bases, with 10 bases between. The CDR3 is 15 residues long. CDR3: CASSLNSNYNSPLHF. In nucleotides, the CDR3 is TGTGCCAGCAGCCTTAACAGTAACTATAATTCACCCCTCCACTTT.

CDR3 protein: CASSVGTGVIYGYTF. For the CDR3, the DNA is TGTGCCAGCAGCGTGGGGACAGGCGTTATCTATGGCTACACCTTC. V and J are TRBV9 and TRBJ1-2; the match to TRBD1 covers 8 bases. Unmatched junction bases numbered 7, after V lost 2 bases and J lost 4 bases. This CDR3 region has 15 residues. CDR1 is SGDLS and CDR2 is YYNGEE in the germline V gene.

This clone has more than one count but fewer than ten. V usage is TRBV7-2 and J usage is TRBJ1-2; TRBD1 matches at 7 bases. The V segment lost 8 bases and the J segment 4 bases; nucleotides outside the gene matches: 4. This CDR3 is built from 12 residues. Germline V gene sequence: CDR1 SGHTA, CDR2 FQGNSA. CDR3 DNA sequence: TGTGCCAGCCCAAAGGGGGCCTATGGCTACACCTTC. Translated, it gives CASPKGAYGYTF.

The J gene is TRBJ2-3, the V gene TRBV29-1, with 10 positions matching TRBD1. This CDR3 is 15 amino acids long. V was clipped by 6 bases and J by 3 bases; unmatched bases: 9. Germline CDR1 reads SQVTM; CDR2 reads ANQGSEA. CDR3 in DNA: TGCAGCGTGACCCGGGACAGGGGACCGACAGATACGCAGTATTTT. Translation gives CSVTRDRGPTDTQYF.

The chain recombines TRBV29-1 with TRBJ1-2; possible D gene TRBD1, 6 bases. This CDR3 spans 13 amino acids. V gave up 7 bases and J gave up 8 bases, with 20 bases separating them. Germline CDR1 and CDR2: SQVTM and ANQGSEA. The CDR3 sequence: CSGSAMGGWGYTF. The CDR3 coding sequence is TGCAGCGGATCCGCGATGGGGGGCTGGGGCTACACCTTC.

This chain links TRBV5-4 with TRBJ2-1; D possibly uses TRBD1 or TRBD2 (5 bases each). The CDR3 has 15 residues. Trimming removed 3 bases from V and 12 bases from J, with 22 bases in between. The germline CDR1 and CDR2 sequences are SGHNT and YYREEE (reference sequence). The CDR3 protein is CASSYSGTARSGQFF. The CDR3 coding sequence is TGTGCCAGCAGCTACTCCGGGACGGCACGTTCGGGGCAGTTCTTC.

This chain connects TRBV29-1 to TRBJ2-5, with D perhaps TRBD2 (6 bases). The CDR3 is 13 residues long. Germline assignment: CDR1 SQVTM and CDR2 ANQGSEA. V lost 2 bases and J 5 bases, leaving 12 bases between the germline ends. The CDR3 is CSVEPRGRETQYF. Here the CDR3 DNA reads TGCAGCGTTGAACCGCGGGGTCGGGAGACCCAGTACTTC.

The chain employs TRBV9 and TRBJ1-1; the match to TRBD1 covers 11 bases. The V and J ends lost 4 bases and 4 bases, in that order; junction bases with no gene match: 3. The CDR3 is made up of 14 amino acids. Germline V gene sequence: CDR1 SGDLS, CDR2 YYNGEE. This chain's CDR3 is CASSRDRGGTEAFF. CDR3 DNA: TGTGCCAGCAGCAGGGACAGGGGGGGCACTGAAGCTTTCTTT.